The entry below gives a single T cell receptor beta chain sequence along with its context. Its antigen target is currently unknown. No base-level quality is on record; no much larger clone is a single base apart. TCR CDR3 regions were amplified from genomic DNA by multiplex PCR using the deep immunoSEQ assay. Extracted genomic DNA from each cell subset was distributed evenly across all wells of several immunoSEQ 96-well plates, and each plate was treated as a replicate. For sorted subsets, around 0.2 ug genomic DNA, equal to 25,000 to 35,000 T cell genomes, was loaded into each replicate PCR. The purified libraries were quantified using a Qubit 3.0 fluorometer, sized with a Bioanalyzer 2100, and then quantified again using the KAPA Library Quantification kit. Every immunoSEQ 96-well plate was sequenced on a separate single-read 150-cycle Illumina NextSeq 550 flow cell. The published analysis was carried out like this. Because the immunoSEQ output held only junctional sequences and lacked quality scores, the filtering could not match the filtering applied to full-length reads. To assign V/J genes and CDR3, sequences were annotated against IMGT germline references using PyIR, a Python wrapper for IgBLAST v1.9. Reads were removed for weak V/J assignments (E-value above 1e-6), missing CDR3, stop codons, out-of-frame junctions, or ambiguous translated residues. V3J clonotypes were defined as sequences sharing an identical inferred V gene, J gene, and CDR3 amino acid sequence. Percentage overlap between repertoires was computed as shared unique clonotypes divided by the size of the smaller repertoire. Richness of each repertoire was evaluated using RTK rarefaction, the Chao1 estimator, and Recon v2.1 estimates of unobserved clonotypes. OLGA was used to compute generation probabilities for all TCRbeta clonotypes that the gDNA method yielded from four donors. Entries here come from immuneACCESS through TCRdb and include only in-frame sequences with V and J called. Some clones fail to appear in such tables; in the studies checked, an unresolved V gene covers under half of the shortfall, and the cause of the remainder is unknown. From that table come the V and J calls and clone size; the DNA was used to work out D and trimming. The sample table records approximately 1,500,000 clones; roughly 96% of these occur just once. The ten largest clones represent roughly 1.2% of the sample.

V is shortened by 4 bases, J by 3 bases, and the region joining them spans 10 bases. Inclusive of the bounding cysteine and phenylalanine, the CDR3 is 13 residues long. The DNA shown is the 39-base CDR3, in frame from base 1. The germline V gene specifies MNHNS as CDR1 and SASEGT as CDR2. The data belong to a study of shared clonotypes between healthy human individuals (dated by TCRdb to the early 2020s). Regarding the research as a whole: Two women and a few men aged 18 to 49 years were included in the cohort. To estimate repertoire size and how much clonotype sharing occurs between individuals, the study deeply sequenced the blood TCR repertoires of several healthy adults. Per donor, leukapheresis produced somewhere between about 0.8 and 9 billion PBMCs. For each donor, three plates each were used for CD4 naive and CD4 memory, two plates were used for CD8 naive, and one plate was used for CD8 memory. Libraries were prepared and TCR repertoires were sequenced by different laboratories using diverse techniques, in order to increase sequencing depth and limit assay-specific biases.

Donors were healthy HIV-negative adults with no recently reported acute infections or vaccinations. Every donor was a Caucasian adult living in Nashville, Tennessee, USA. CD4+ T cells were enriched through magnetic negative selection, after which naive cells were positively selected on CD45RA and the remaining negative fraction served as the memory subset. Blood was obtained by leukapheresis, after which PBMCs were separated by Ficoll-Histopaque density gradient centrifugation and cryopreserved in liquid nitrogen vapor phase. Purity and quantity of every magnetically sorted T cell population were checked by analytical flow cytometry. Genomic DNA was isolated from every sorted fraction and measured by UV absorbance on a Nanodrop 2000c. Broader findings and caveats from the paper: Sharing across a few donors was observed for around 5% of naive CD4, over 3% of naive CD8, over 2% of memory CD4, and about 0.38% of memory CD8 clonotypes. Sampling was restricted to blood, and TCR repertoires in tissues likely differ from the TCR repertoires found in blood. Compared with non-shared clonotypes, clonotypes shared by all four sorted-subset donors had higher generation probabilities. Even with the large sequencing depth, rarefaction of the sorted-subset datasets indicated that sequencing was incomplete. Larger estimated clonotype richness was generally found for naive subsets than for memory subsets. Pairwise subsampling led to the expectation that sequencing depth would affect the degree of clonotype sharing among donors. Because the study included a small number of donors, the genetic and exposure-history diversity represented was limited.

The chain joins TRBV6-1 to TRBJ2-7, with no confidently assigned D gene. Source material: naive CD4+ T cells sorted from blood. The cell subset or site label, read with the paper, signifies: CD45RA+ positively selected. The TCR was taken from a man younger than 40 in good health. The DNA sequence follows: TGTGCCAGCAGTGCGACAATCCTCTACGAGCAGTACTTC. Translated, this gives CASSATILYEQYF.